This is a list of T cell receptor beta chains from one sample in a study of glioma-infiltrating T cells. A single record per CDR3 protein comes from TCRdb applying MiXCR to the multiplex PCR reads. The sample records 150,000 to 200,000 distinct CDR3 sequences, about 40% being singletons. Input material: glioma tissue, nonneoplastic brain tissue, or PBMCs (not recorded which). The source is a human donor with low-grade glioma or glioblastoma, undergoing nonglioma brain surgery, or in good health (not recorded which). The CDR3 runs from the conserved cysteine through the conserved F or W. The D gene is left open where the match is weak. A clone size is listed for some rows: how often the clone was seen (once, few, many), or a class if it is expanded.

d_gene: TRBD2; j_gene: TRBJ2-1; v_gene: TRBV28; abundance: few; CDR3nt: TGTGCCAGCAGCCGGTTCGGGACTACTAGTTTCTCCTACAATGAGCAGTTCTTC; CDR3aa: CASSRFGTTSFSYNEQFF
d_gene: NA; j_gene: TRBJ1-1; v_gene: TRBV7-9; abundance: many; CDR3nt: TGTGCCAGCAGCTTAGACAACGGGATAACTGAAGCTTTCTTT; CDR3aa: CASSLDNGITEAFF
d_gene: TRBD1; j_gene: TRBJ2-7; v_gene: TRBV7-2; abundance: NA; CDR3nt: TGTGCCAGCAGCTTACCCACAGGGGGCGGCGAGCAGTACTTC; CDR3aa: CASSLPTGGGEQYF
d_gene: NA; j_gene: TRBJ2-5; v_gene: TRBV2; abundance: few; CDR3nt: TGTGCCAGCAAGGGACAGACTAGAGAGACCCAGTACTTC; CDR3aa: CASKGQTRETQYF
d_gene: NA; j_gene: TRBJ2-1; v_gene: TRBV20-1; abundance: NA; CDR3nt: TGCAGTGTCCCGGGGAGGGACACCTACAATGAGCAGATCTTC; CDR3aa: CSVPGRDTYNEQIF
d_gene: NA; j_gene: TRBJ2-5; v_gene: TRBV20-1; abundance: NA; CDR3nt: TGCAGTCCCTGGCGGGGCGACTTCCAAGAGACCCAGTACTTC; CDR3aa: CSPWRGDFQETQYF
d_gene: NA; j_gene: TRBJ1-5; v_gene: TRBV4-1; abundance: NA; CDR3nt: TGCGCCAGCAGCCTTGTATTGGGATTTGGGGGTCAGCCCCAGCATTTT; CDR3aa: CASSLVLGFGGQPQHF
d_gene: NA; j_gene: TRBJ1-1; v_gene: TRBV4-2; abundance: few; CDR3nt: TGTGCCAGCAGCCAAGAGGGGGTCCCCAACACTGAAGCTTTCTTT; CDR3aa: CASSQEGVPNTEAFF
d_gene: NA; j_gene: TRBJ2-7; v_gene: TRBV4-1; abundance: many; CDR3nt: TGCGCCAGCAGCCAAGGAACGGTATACTACGAGCAGTACTTC; CDR3aa: CASSQGTVYYEQYF
d_gene: NA; j_gene: TRBJ1-1; v_gene: TRBV25-1; abundance: many; CDR3nt: TGTGCCAGCACGGACTTGAACACTGAAGCTTTCTTT; CDR3aa: CASTDLNTEAFF
d_gene: NA; j_gene: TRBJ1-6; v_gene: TRBV20-1; abundance: many; CDR3nt: TGCAGTGCCTTCGACACCGCGAGCTCCTATAATTCACCCCTCCACTTT; CDR3aa: CSAFDTASSYNSPLHF
d_gene: NA; j_gene: TRBJ2-5; v_gene: TRBV24-1; abundance: many; CDR3nt: TGTGCCACCACCGAGGAGGGAGTCGAGACCCAGTACTTC; CDR3aa: CATTEEGVETQYF
d_gene: TRBD1; j_gene: TRBJ2-5; v_gene: TRBV2; abundance: NA; CDR3nt: TGTGCCTTAAGGGCCGGACAGGAACAAGAGACCCAGTACTTC; CDR3aa: CALRAGQEQETQYF
d_gene: NA; j_gene: TRBJ2-7; v_gene: TRBV7-9; abundance: few; CDR3nt: TGTGCCAGCAGCTTGGCGGGATCCTACGAGCAGTACTTC; CDR3aa: CASSLAGSYEQYF
d_gene: NA; j_gene: TRBJ2-7; v_gene: TRBV27; abundance: many; CDR3nt: TGTGCCAGCAGTTCACCCTCGACAGGATTCTACGAGCAGTACTTC; CDR3aa: CASSSPSTGFYEQYF
d_gene: NA; j_gene: TRBJ1-1; v_gene: TRBV12-3/TRBV12-4; abundance: many; CDR3nt: TGTGCCAGCACCTCAAGGACGGTGAACACTGAAGCTTTCTTT; CDR3aa: CASTSRTVNTEAFF
d_gene: NA; j_gene: TRBJ2-1; v_gene: TRBV6-1; abundance: many; CDR3nt: TGTGCCAGCAGCTACCCACTATCGGGAGATCCGGATGAGCAGTTCTTC; CDR3aa: CASSYPLSGDPDEQFF
d_gene: NA; j_gene: TRBJ2-2; v_gene: TRBV28; abundance: many; CDR3nt: TGTGCCAGCAGTTCGTTTGTGGTGGGGGCGAACACCGGGGAGCTGTTTTTT; CDR3aa: CASSSFVVGANTGELFF
d_gene: TRBD2; j_gene: TRBJ2-7; v_gene: TRBV28; abundance: NA; CDR3nt: TGTGCCAGCAGTTTACCACTAGCGGGAGGGCCAGAAAAGTACTTC; CDR3aa: CASSLPLAGGPEKYF
d_gene: TRBD1; j_gene: TRBJ2-7; v_gene: TRBV6-2/TRBV6-3; abundance: NA; CDR3nt: TGTGCCAGCAGTTTATTCTCGGGACAGAGGGATTCCTACGAGCAGTACTTC; CDR3aa: CASSLFSGQRDSYEQYF
d_gene: NA; j_gene: TRBJ2-7; v_gene: TRBV20-1; abundance: many; CDR3nt: TGCAGTGCTCCTGGGCCGGGCTACGAGCAGTACTTC; CDR3aa: CSAPGPGYEQYF
d_gene: NA; j_gene: TRBJ2-2; v_gene: TRBV2; abundance: few; CDR3nt: TGTGCCAGCAGTGCCGGACAGATCCTCTTACGGGACACCGGGGAGCTGTTTTTT; CDR3aa: CASSAGQILLRDTGELFF
d_gene: TRBD2; j_gene: TRBJ2-3; v_gene: TRBV20-1; abundance: NA; CDR3nt: TGCAGTTCTGCCAACGGGACTAGTCCAGATACGCAGTATTTT; CDR3aa: CSSANGTSPDTQYF
d_gene: NA; j_gene: TRBJ1-6; v_gene: TRBV7-3; abundance: NA; CDR3nt: TGTGCCAGCAGCTTAATGGGTGGGGGAAATTCACCCCTCCACTTT; CDR3aa: CASSLMGGGNSPLHF
d_gene: NA; j_gene: TRBJ1-1; v_gene: TRBV2; abundance: NA; CDR3nt: TGTGCCAGCAGTGAAGCGCAGGGCTTGAACACTGAAGCTTTCTTT; CDR3aa: CASSEAQGLNTEAFF
d_gene: TRBD2; j_gene: TRBJ2-6; v_gene: TRBV5-4; abundance: NA; CDR3nt: TGTGCCAGCAGCTTACTAGCGGGAGGGCCTGCGGCCAACGTCCTGACTTTC; CDR3aa: CASSLLAGGPAANVLTF
d_gene: TRBD1; j_gene: TRBJ1-6; v_gene: TRBV19; abundance: NA; CDR3nt: TGTGCCAGTAATGCGACAGGGGGCTATTCACCCCTCCACTTT; CDR3aa: CASNATGGYSPLHF
d_gene: NA; j_gene: TRBJ1-2; v_gene: TRBV5-4; abundance: few; CDR3nt: TGTGCCAGCAGCGCGCAGCAGGGGAACTATGGCTACACCTTC; CDR3aa: CASSAQQGNYGYTF
d_gene: NA; j_gene: TRBJ1-1; v_gene: TRBV28; abundance: once; CDR3nt: TGTGCCAGCTACCTTACTCGGGTCTTCAGCACCGAAGCTTTCTTT; CDR3aa: CASYLTRVFSTEAFF
d_gene: NA; j_gene: TRBJ2-3; v_gene: TRBV5-1; abundance: NA; CDR3nt: TGCGCCAGCAGCTTGGCCAAGGGAGAACGCACAGATACGCAGTATTTT; CDR3aa: CASSLAKGERTDTQYF
d_gene: TRBD1; j_gene: TRBJ2-2; v_gene: TRBV2; abundance: few; CDR3nt: TGTGCCAGCAGTGAACAAGGGACAGGGGGCCTCGCCGGGGAGCTGTTTTTT; CDR3aa: CASSEQGTGGLAGELFF
d_gene: NA; j_gene: TRBJ2-5; v_gene: TRBV19; abundance: many; CDR3nt: TGTGCCAGTAGTATTGGCGTAAAGGAGACCCAGTACTTC; CDR3aa: CASSIGVKETQYF
d_gene: TRBD2; j_gene: TRBJ2-1; v_gene: TRBV14; abundance: NA; CDR3nt: TGTGCCAGCATCCCGCTAGCGGGTCACCCAATCAATGAGCAGTTCTTC; CDR3aa: CASIPLAGHPINEQFF
d_gene: TRBD1; j_gene: TRBJ2-7; v_gene: TRBV19; abundance: few; CDR3nt: TGTGCCAGTAGTATTTCGGGACAGGGATCGTACGAGCAGTACTTC; CDR3aa: CASSISGQGSYEQYF
d_gene: NA; j_gene: TRBJ2-7; v_gene: TRBV7-2; abundance: many; CDR3nt: TGTGCCAGCAGTATTACAGGCGACCAATACGAGCAGTACTTC; CDR3aa: CASSITGDQYEQYF
d_gene: NA; j_gene: TRBJ2-7; v_gene: TRBV19; abundance: once; CDR3nt: TGTGCCAGCCCACGGGTAATCCCCTACGAGCAGTACTTC; CDR3aa: CASPRVIPYEQYF
d_gene: NA; j_gene: TRBJ1-1; v_gene: TRBV20-1; abundance: many; CDR3nt: TGCAGTGCTAGAGGGGAAGGGCAGAACACTGAAGCTTTCTTT; CDR3aa: CSARGEGQNTEAFF
d_gene: NA; j_gene: TRBJ2-2; v_gene: TRBV2; abundance: NA; CDR3nt: TGTGCCAGCAGGAATGGGAGAAACACCGGGGAGCTGTTTTTT; CDR3aa: CASRNGRNTGELFF
d_gene: TRBD1; j_gene: TRBJ1-2; v_gene: TRBV25-1; abundance: NA; CDR3nt: TGTGCCAGCAGGACGCAGGGGGAGTACGGCTACACCTTC; CDR3aa: CASRTQGEYGYTF
d_gene: NA; j_gene: TRBJ2-1; v_gene: TRBV6-6; abundance: NA; CDR3nt: TGTGCCAGCAGTGACTTGGCGGGACACACCTACAATGAGAAGTTCTTC; CDR3aa: CASSDLAGHTYNEKFF
d_gene: NA; j_gene: TRBJ2-1; v_gene: TRBV11-2; abundance: few; CDR3nt: TGTGCCAGCAGCTCCAAGGGCTCCTACAATGAGCAGTTCTTC; CDR3aa: CASSSKGSYNEQFF
d_gene: TRBD2; j_gene: TRBJ2-5; v_gene: TRBV11-2; abundance: NA; CDR3nt: TGTGCCAGCAGCCGTCTAGCGGGAGGGCATAGTATTGAGACCCAGTACTTC; CDR3aa: CASSRLAGGHSIETQYF
d_gene: TRBD1; j_gene: TRBJ1-2; v_gene: TRBV6-1; abundance: NA; CDR3nt: TGTGCCAGCAGTGAAAGTAGACAGGGTCATGGCTACACCTTC; CDR3aa: CASSESRQGHGYTF
d_gene: TRBD2; j_gene: TRBJ2-1; v_gene: TRBV14; abundance: NA; CDR3nt: TGTGCCAGCAGAGCGGGAGGGCCCCGTACTAATGAGCAGTTCTTC; CDR3aa: CASRAGGPRTNEQFF